A selection of T cell receptor beta chains follows, all from one sample in a study of CD8 T cells in ankylosing spondylitis. MiXCR, run by TCRdb on the 5' RACE reads, gives a single entry per CDR3 protein. The repertoire includes just over 300,000 distinct CDR3 sequences, around 20% of them detected once, and 3% to 4% sits in the top ten. The sequencing sample was made of blood, either unsorted or a sorted T cell fraction (not recorded which). These receptors were obtained from a female donor with ankylosing spondylitis or in good health (not recorded which). Both conserved end residues are part of each CDR3. A D gene is named only where the DNA matches it firmly. Clone size is shown for a subset of rows, as once, few, many or a class of expanded clone.

TRBJ2-2,TRBD1,NA,TRBV5-6,19,CASSSFATRTGGSVGELFF,TGTGCCAGCAGCTCTTTTGCCACCCGGACAGGGGGTAGTGTCGGGGAGCTGTTTTTT
TRBJ1-2,NA,many,TRBV12-3/TRBV12-4,13,CATFIGRRDGYTF,TGTGCCACCTTCATAGGCCGTAGGGATGGCTACACCTTC
TRBJ1-1,NA,few,TRBV7-9,14,CASSSPGQNTEAFF,TGTGCCAGCAGCTCCCCGGGACAGAACACTGAAGCTTTCTTT
TRBJ2-1,NA,NA,TRBV7-2,15,CASSLVSLHLNEQFF,TGTGCCAGCAGCTTAGTTTCCTTACACCTCAATGAGCAGTTCTTC
TRBJ2-7,NA,many,TRBV10-3,14,CAISESGRDYEQYF,TGTGCCATCAGTGAGTCGGGACGGGACTACGAGCAGTACTTC
TRBJ2-3,TRBD2,NA,TRBV6-1,15,CASSRLAERTDTQYF,TGTGCCAGCAGTAGACTAGCGGAGCGCACAGATACGCAGTATTTT
TRBJ1-6,NA,few,TRBV6-1,13,CASSKTGFSPLHF,TGTGCCAGCAGTAAGACAGGTTTTTCACCCCTCCACTTT
TRBJ1-2,NA,many,TRBV6-2/TRBV6-3,18,CASSHPGLTGADNYGYTF,TGTGCCAGCAGTCATCCGGGGCTGACTGGGGCAGATAACTATGGCTACACCTTC
TRBJ1-1,NA,few,TRBV27,14,CASSLRAGNTEAFF,TGTGCCAGCAGTTTACGGGCGGGGAACACTGAAGCTTTCTTT
TRBJ2-7,NA,NA,TRBV12-3/TRBV12-4,13,CASTKGLPVEQYF,TGTGCCAGCACCAAGGGACTCCCCGTAGAGCAGTACTTC
TRBJ1-5,NA,NA,TRBV5-5,14,CASSLWTGNQPQHF,TGTGCCAGCAGCCTTTGGACGGGGAATCAGCCCCAGCATTTT
TRBJ2-1,NA,NA,TRBV7-9,15,CASSPEMRANDEQFF,TGTGCCAGCAGCCCAGAGATGAGGGCCAACGATGAGCAGTTCTTC
TRBJ2-1,NA,many,TRBV20-1,15,CSARDGSYSYNEQFF,TGCAGTGCTAGAGACGGATCCTACTCCTACAATGAGCAGTTCTTC
TRBJ2-3,NA,few,TRBV20-1,15,CSASERGSSTDTQYF,TGCAGTGCAAGCGAGAGGGGTTCTAGCACAGATACGCAGTATTTT
TRBJ1-2,TRBD1,NA,TRBV29-1,14,CSAGRGTVDYGYTF,TGCAGCGCTGGGAGAGGGACAGTTGACTATGGCTACACCTTC
TRBJ1-2,NA,NA,TRBV9,15,CASSDPGRGYHGYTF,TGTGCCAGCAGCGACCCGGGACGGGGCTACCATGGCTACACCTTC
TRBJ2-2,TRBD2,NA,TRBV12-3/TRBV12-4,16,CASSLTSGSGTGELFF,TGTGCCAGCAGTCTGACTAGCGGGAGTGGAACCGGGGAGCTGTTTTTT
TRBJ1-1,NA,NA,TRBV20-1,14,CSAPYRHSNTEAFF,TGCAGTGCTCCCTATCGACACTCGAACACTGAAGCTTTCTTT
TRBJ2-1,TRBD1,many,TRBV12-3/TRBV12-4,14,CASSAGQGLAEQFF,TGTGCCAGCTCGGCAGGACAGGGATTGGCTGAGCAGTTCTTC
TRBJ2-1,NA,few,TRBV19,13,CASSTSGRNEQFF,TGTGCCAGTAGTACCTCAGGGCGGAATGAGCAGTTCTTC
TRBJ2-1,TRBD1,few,TRBV20-1,14,CSATTGGAENEQFF,TGCAGTGCCACTACAGGGGGCGCGGAGAATGAGCAGTTCTTC
TRBJ2-7,TRBD1,NA,TRBV28,15,CASRPTGGFSYEQYF,TGTGCCAGCAGACCAACAGGGGGCTTCTCCTACGAGCAGTACTTC
TRBJ2-3,NA,few,TRBV20-1,15,CSARDLRISTDTQYF,TGCAGTGCTAGAGATCTGCGGATCAGCACAGATACGCAGTATTTT
TRBJ2-7,NA,NA,TRBV4-3,15,CASSQRQGTSIEQYF,TGCGCCAGCAGCCAAAGGCAGGGTACAAGTATCGAGCAGTACTTC
TRBJ2-5,NA,NA,TRBV5-1,15,CASSPSIGGRETQYF,TGCGCCAGCAGCCCATCCATCGGGGGAAGAGAGACCCAGTACTTC
TRBJ2-4,TRBD1,once,TRBV25-1,17,CASSEKMTGGTKNIQYF,TGTGCCAGCAGTGAAAAGATGACAGGGGGGACCAAAAACATTCAGTACTTC
TRBJ2-5,TRBD2,NA,TRBV5-6,14,CASSLSSGGETQYF,TGTGCCAGCAGCTTGTCCAGCGGGGGAGAGACCCAGTACTTC
TRBJ1-2,NA,NA,TRBV7-2,13,CASSFTDRFGYTF,TGTGCCAGCAGCTTCACGGACAGATTTGGCTACACCTTC
TRBJ1-1,NA,NA,TRBV27,14,CASSSLTGTTEAFF,TGTGCCAGCAGTTCCCTCACAGGGACCACTGAAGCTTTCTTT
TRBJ1-5,NA,NA,TRBV7-2,16,CASSRRGGGDNQPQHF,TGTGCCAGCAGCCGGAGGGGAGGTGGCGACAATCAGCCCCAGCATTTT
TRBJ2-3,NA,NA,TRBV20-1,13,CSAQVPPGDTQYF,TGCAGTGCTCAGGTCCCCCCTGGAGATACGCAGTATTTT
TRBJ1-5,NA,NA,TRBV12-3/TRBV12-4,15,CASNSGRSYNQPQHF,TGTGCCAGCAACTCGGGACGGAGTTACAATCAGCCCCAGCATTTT
TRBJ2-1,TRBD2,NA,TRBV4-3,14,CASSPAGGRHEQFF,TGCGCCAGCAGCCCGGCGGGAGGACGTCATGAGCAGTTCTTC
TRBJ2-4,NA,NA,TRBV29-1,14,CSVEVGTAKNIQYF,TGCAGCGTTGAGGTGGGCACAGCCAAAAACATTCAGTACTTC
TRBJ2-1,NA,NA,TRBV7-9,16,CASSYRGVGAYNEQFF,TGTGCCAGCAGTTATAGGGGGGTTGGGGCCTACAATGAGCAGTTCTTC
TRBJ2-3,NA,few,TRBV7-2,15,CASSLRGAHTDTQYF,TGTGCCAGCAGCTTACGGGGGGCGCACACAGATACGCAGTATTTT
TRBJ2-5,TRBD1,many,TRBV12-3/TRBV12-4,14,CASSPSGGGETQYF,TGTGCCAGCAGTCCCTCAGGGGGTGGGGAGACCCAGTACTTC